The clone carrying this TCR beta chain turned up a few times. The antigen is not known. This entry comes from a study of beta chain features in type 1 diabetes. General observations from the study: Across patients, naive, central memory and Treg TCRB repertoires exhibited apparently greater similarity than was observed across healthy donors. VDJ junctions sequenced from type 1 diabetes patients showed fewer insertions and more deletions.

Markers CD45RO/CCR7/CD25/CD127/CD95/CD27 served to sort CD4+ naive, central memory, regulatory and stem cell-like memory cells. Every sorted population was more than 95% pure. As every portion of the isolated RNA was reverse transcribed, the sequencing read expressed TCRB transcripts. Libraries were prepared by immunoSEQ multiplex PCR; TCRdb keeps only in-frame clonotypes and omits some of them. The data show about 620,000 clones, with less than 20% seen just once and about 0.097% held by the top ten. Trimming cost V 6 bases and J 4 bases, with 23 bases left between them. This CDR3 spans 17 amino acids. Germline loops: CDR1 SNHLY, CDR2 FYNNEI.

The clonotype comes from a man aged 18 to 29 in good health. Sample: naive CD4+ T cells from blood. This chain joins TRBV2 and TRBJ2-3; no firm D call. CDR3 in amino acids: CASSPLPGPPTPDTQYF. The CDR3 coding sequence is TGTGCCAGCAGCCCCCTTCCGGGCCCCCCAACCCCAGATACGCAGTATTTT.